The following is a T cell receptor beta chain sequence with its context. This sample was included in a study of CD8+CD57+ T cells in acquired aplastic anemia. Study information: An average of roughly 3 ug of DNA was obtained from sorted CD4+ and CD8+ cells.

Genomic DNA templated the TCR beta VDJ and CDR3 profiling. MiXCR, applied by TCRdb to the reads, yields one record per CDR3 protein. Of some 130,000 distinct CDR3 sequences listed, 48% are singletons. This TCR derives from a human donor in good health, serving as a control. The specimen was sorted CD4+, CD8+, or CD8+CD57+ T cells (not recorded which) from PBMCs.

The CDR3 DNA sequence: TGTGCCAGCAGCGCGGAGGGGACAGGGGGCAGGAACACCATATATTTT. Its protein product is CASSAEGTGGRNTIYF. The rearrangement uses TRBV9 and TRBJ1-3, with 12 bases aligning to TRBD1. CDR3 length: 16 amino acids. Germline loops: CDR1 SGDLS, CDR2 YYNGEE. The V segment lost 3 bases and the J segment 7 bases; nucleotides outside the gene matches: 8.